These 19 T cell receptor beta chains came from one sample sequenced in a study of CD8 T cells in Susac syndrome. The authors reverse transcribed roughly 0.5 to 1 ug RNA with random hexamers. A single record per CDR3 protein comes from TCRdb applying MiXCR to the immunoSEQ multiplex PCR reads. The data show roughly 200,000 distinct CDR3 sequences, roughly 94% seen once. Sequencing was carried out using CD4+ T cells from PBMCs. The receptor source for this set is a human donor in good health.

CDR3 bases: TGCAGTGCTAGCCCAGCGGAGGTGGGAGATACGCAGTATTTT. Protein sequence: CSASPAEVGDTQYF. This chain uses TRBV20-1 with TRBJ2-3, with D perhaps matching TRBD2 (5 bases). CDR1 is DFQATT, CDR2 SNEGSKA, per germline (reference sequence). This CDR3 has 14 residues. The V end lost 3 bases, the J end lost 5 bases, and 15 bases lay between the germline ends.

The chain couples TRBV7-2 to TRBJ2-1; 7 bases fit TRBD1. Germline loops: CDR1 SGHTA, CDR2 FQGNSA. The CDR3 has 15 amino acids. The J segment lost 2 bases and the V segment lost 5 bases, leaving 6 bases of the junction unmatched. CDR3 DNA sequence: TGTGCCAGCAGCCTACAGGGGCTAGCCTACAATGAGCAGTTCTTC. Its translation is CASSLQGLAYNEQFF.

This clonotype was seen once. V usage is TRBV5-1 and J usage is TRBJ2-1; TRBD2 might be the D (5 bases). This CDR3 region has 14 residues. CDR1 and CDR2 (germline): SGHRS, YFSETQ. V was cut by 0 bases and J by 8 bases, with 12 bases left in between. The CDR3 bases are TGCGCCAGCAGCTTGGCGCCGGGGAGCGATGAGCAGTTCTTC. Protein product: CASSLAPGSDEQFF.

The gene calls are TRBV7-2 and TRBJ1-5; D remains ambiguous. The germline gives CDR1 SGHTA, CDR2 FQGNSA. V shed 1 base and J shed 5 bases, with 6 bases lying between them. This CDR3 is built from 13 residues. The CDR3 nucleotides are TGTGCCAGCAGCTTAGGGACCGATCAGCCCCAGCATTTT. Amino acids: CASSLGTDQPQHF.

The chain couples TRBV3-1 to TRBJ1-5; no firm D call. Trimming left V 1 base short and J 5 bases short, with 9 bases between. The CDR3 contains 14 residues. Germline CDR1 reads LGHDT; CDR2 reads YNNKEL (reference sequence). The CDR3 loop reads CASSQGSRDQPQHF. The CDR3 DNA is TGTGCCAGCAGCCAAGGGTCGAGGGATCAGCCCCAGCATTTT.

This rearrangement joins TRBV28 to TRBJ2-7, with TRBD2 identical over 10 bases. The CDR3 covers 16 residues. Unmatched junction bases numbered 15, after V lost 7 bases and J lost 6 bases. CDR1 and CDR2 (germline): MDHEN, SYDVKM. Here the CDR3 reads CASTLGGLAGVTEQYF. The CDR3 coding sequence is TGTGCCAGCACCCTTGGGGGGCTAGCGGGAGTTACCGAGCAGTACTTC. Filled out from reference TRBV28 and TRBJ2-7, the complete variable domain reads DVKVTQSSRYLVKRTGEKVFLECVQDMDHENMFWYRQDPGLGLRLIYFSYDVKMKEKGDIPEGYSVSREKKERFSLILESASTNQTSMYLCASTLGGLAGVTEQYFGPGTRLTVT.

This sequence joins TRBV27 and TRBJ2-5, with a weak D call TRBD2 (5 bases). The germline V and J ends were trimmed by 5 bases and 1 base, with 14 bases remaining between them. The CDR3 covers 15 residues. CDR1 is MNHEY and CDR2 is SMNVEV in the germline V gene (reference sequence). The CDR3 bases are TGTGCCAGCAGTCGACGGACTGGGCCCCAAGAGACCCAGTACTTC. Its protein product is CASSRRTGPQETQYF.

This clonotype was seen once. This sequence joins TRBV28 and TRBJ1-2, with TRBD1 identical over 9 bases. The J segment lost 4 bases and the V segment lost 2 bases, leaving 5 bases of the junction unmatched. Germline loops: CDR1 MDHEN, CDR2 SYDVKM. The CDR3 sequence is 15 residues long. CDR3 loop: CASSLPTGGVYGYTF. The DNA of the CDR3 is TGTGCCAGCAGTTTACCGACAGGGGGGGTCTATGGCTACACCTTC.

The rearrangement joins TRBV19 to TRBJ2-7; no definite D call. Germline assignment: CDR1 LNHDA and CDR2 SQIVND (reference sequence). Trimming took 5 bases from V and 7 from J, leaving 15 bases between them. The CDR3 totals 13 residues. The CDR3 sequence is CASSSPLTGEQYF. In nucleotides, the CDR3 is TGTGCCAGTAGTTCCCCTCTGACCGGGGAGCAGTACTTC.

This chain links TRBV13 with TRBJ1-2; no clear D gene. Germline V lookup: CDR1 PRHDT, CDR2 FYEKMQ (reference sequence). The V end lost 4 bases, the J end lost 2 bases, and 5 bases lay between the germline ends. The CDR3 contains 12 residues. CDR3 nucleotide sequence: TGTGCCAGCAGCTCCCTCAACTATGGCTACACCTTC. Translating it yields CASSSLNYGYTF. Variable domain in full (rest from reference TRBV13 and TRBJ1-2): AAGVIQSPRHLIKEKRETATLKCYPIPRHDTVYWYQQGPGQDPQFLISFYEKMQSDKGSIPDRFSAQQFSDYHSELNMSSLELGDSALYFCASSSLNYGYTFGSGTRLTVV.

V and J are TRBV7-2 and TRBJ2-7; D perhaps matches TRBD2 (6 bases). From germline, CDR1 is SGHTA and CDR2 FQGNSA. V was clipped by 2 bases and J by 3 bases, with 11 bases between them. There are 14 residues in the CDR3. CDR3 sequence (DNA): TGTGCCAGCAGCTTACGACCGACTAGCTACGAGCAGTACTTC. Amino acids: CASSLRPTSYEQYF.

J is TRBJ2-2 and V is TRBV3-1, with 13 bases that match TRBD2. This CDR3 is 18 amino acids long. Per the germline V gene, CDR1 is LGHDT and CDR2 is YNNKEL (reference sequence). J lost 3 bases, V lost 2 bases, and 6 bases had no gene match. CDR3 DNA sequence: TGTGCCAGCAGCCAACCGCGAGGACTAGCGGGAGACACCGGGGAGCTGTTTTTT. The encoded protein is CASSQPRGLAGDTGELFF.

This rearrangement joins TRBV7-9 to TRBJ2-7; TRBD2 is a possible D gene (6 bases). The CDR3 is made up of 14 amino acids. V was cut by 5 bases and J by 1 base, with 12 bases left in between. The germline V gene has CDR1 SEHNR and CDR2 FQNEAQ (reference sequence). CDR3 residues: CASSPGTPSYEQYF. CDR3 in DNA: TGTGCCAGCAGCCCGGGGACTCCATCCTACGAGCAGTACTTC.

V usage is TRBV24-1 and J usage is TRBJ2-1; D may match TRBD1 or TRBD2 (5 bases each). CDR3 size: 14 residues. The germline gives CDR1 KGHDR, CDR2 SFDVKD. Trimming pared 4 bases from V and 7 bases from J, leaving 13 bases between. The CDR3, as DNA: TGTGCCACCAGTGAGTTTGGGGGATTAAATGAGCAGTTCTTC. The encoded protein is CATSEFGGLNEQFF.

This clonotype was picked up one time. The V and J genes are TRBV25-1 and TRBJ2-1; 8 bases agree with TRBD2. V lost 2 bases to trimming and J lost 6 bases; unmatched junction nucleotides: 6. Germline V gives CDR1 MGHDK, CDR2 SYGVNS. The CDR3 sequence is 15 residues long. The CDR3 protein is CASSEDSGTSNEQFF. The CDR3 nucleotides are TGTGCCAGCAGTGAAGACTCCGGGACTAGCAATGAGCAGTTCTTC.

V and J are TRBV20-1 and TRBJ1-2; 7 nucleotides match TRBD1. Germline CDR1 reads DFQATT; CDR2 reads SNEGSKA (reference sequence). This CDR3 comprises 17 residues. V was clipped by 0 bases and J by 3 bases; unmatched bases: 13. CDR3 sequence (DNA): TGCAGTGCTAGAGATCGGCTCATGGGGCAGGGGGACTATGGCTACACCTTC. It translates to CSARDRLMGQGDYGYTF.

The chain is built from TRBV12-3 or TRBV12-4 and TRBJ1-3; D gene uncertain. The CDR3 has 12 residues. The V end was cut by 2 bases, the J end by 1 base, with 0 bases between. In DNA form, the CDR3 reads TGTGCCAGCAGTTTATCTGGAAACACCATATATTTT. Translated: CASSLSGNTIYF.

This sequence joins TRBV29-1 and TRBJ2-7, with TRBD2 identical over 7 bases. This CDR3 has 13 residues. The germline CDR1 and CDR2 sequences are SQVTM and ANQGSEA. V lost 5 bases to trimming and J lost 4 bases; unmatched junction nucleotides: 8. CDR3 loop: CSVSGGRVYEQYF. The CDR3 bases are TGCAGCGTTTCAGGCGGGAGAGTGTACGAGCAGTACTTC.

The rearrangement uses TRBV15 and TRBJ2-5, with 12 bases fitting TRBD2. Germline CDR1 and CDR2: LNHNV and YYDKDF (reference sequence). J gave up 2 bases and V 2 bases, and 0 bases lay outside the gene matches. The CDR3 totals 15 residues. The CDR3 here is CATSRTSGRQETQYF. In DNA form, the CDR3 reads TGTGCCACCAGCAGAACTAGCGGGAGGCAAGAGACCCAGTACTTC.